The rows below give T cell receptor beta chains drawn from one sample of a study of response to subunit inactivated influenza vaccine. A single record per CDR3 protein comes from TCRdb applying MiXCR to the RT-PCR reads. The repertoire holds some 500,000 distinct CDR3 sequences, with approximately 15% as singletons. The sample consisted of CD4+ T cells sorted from PBMCs, taken roughly 24 months after vaccination. All receptors come from a man aged 50-75 years who received an inactivated influenza vaccine. CDR3s leave out the opening cysteine and the closing phenylalanine or tryptophan. Size tells how often a clone was seen (once, few, many) or the class of an expanded clone, and some rows leave it out.

>TRBJ2-1|TRBV18|few
ASSPPGQGIYNEQF
>TRBJ2-1|TRBV23-1|many
ASSRLIRTASSYNEQF
>TRBJ2-1|TRBV20-1|few
SARRGGVYNEQF
>TRBJ2-1|TRBV3-1|.
ASSQGYAQF
>TRBJ2-1|TRBV7-2|.
ASSRQLAGDRDEQF
>TRBJ2-4|TRBV2|.
ASSDGPVDGIQY
>TRBJ1-1|TRBV12-3/TRBV12-4|.
ASRRRSGQDTEAF
>TRBJ2-7|TRBV5-1|many
ASSLGGNYYEQY
>TRBJ2-3|TRBV5-1|many
ASSPEAQPTDTQY
>TRBJ2-1|TRBV11-2|.
ASRSTSGASYNEQF
>TRBJ1-1|TRBV3-1|many
ASSPPGVNTEAF
>TRBJ2-1|TRBV23-1|few
ASNTPGQVYNEQF
>TRBJ2-2|TRBV7-9|.
ASSPVFAQNTGELF
>TRBJ2-3|TRBV6-1|few
ASSGEGGGTDTQY
>TRBJ1-5|TRBV3-1|few
ASSQAGAHQPQH
>TRBJ2-3|TRBV4-3|few
ASSQTSGGGGSTDTQY
>TRBJ1-1|TRBV29-1|few
SLRDKVNTEAF
>TRBJ2-5|TRBV11-2|few
ASSLVLAGGGETQY
>TRBJ2-1|TRBV11-1|.
ASSNLAGVSSSYNEQF
>TRBJ2-5|TRBV11-2|few
ASSLWPFKRRGRLETQY
>TRBJ2-7|TRBV2|few
ASNIDRASYEQY
>TRBJ2-5|TRBV4-3|.
ASSQDVGRETQY
>TRBJ2-3|TRBV29-1|many
SVGTGTTDTQY
>TRBJ2-7|TRBV4-2|few
ASSRERTGSYYEQY
>TRBJ2-5|TRBV29-1|.
SVVWVGYHQETQY
>TRBJ1-2|TRBV7-8|.
ASSLTGSDRGYT
>TRBJ1-6|TRBV5-1|many
ASSLQGQRNSPLH
>TRBJ1-2|TRBV30|few
AWSPRGGWNYGYT
>.|TRBV15|.
ATSRGVSGDQPQY
>TRBJ2-5|TRBV29-1|.
SVRGRVRVETQY
>TRBJ2-4|TRBV4-2|once
ASSGQGWGIQY
>TRBJ2-3|TRBV20-1|.
SARKLATNTDTQY
>TRBJ1-1|TRBV10-3|.
AIMGGNPAGNTEAF
>TRBJ1-2|TRBV12-3/TRBV12-4|few
ASSTRRGTNYGYT
>TRBJ2-7|TRBV20-1|many
SAIGDRGYEQY
>TRBJ1-2|TRBV4-2|many
ASSQDIGTDYGYT
>TRBJ1-6|TRBV20-1|.
SASDQGGGHNSPLH
>TRBJ1-5|TRBV20-1|few
SALDRGFNQPQH
>TRBJ1-2|TRBV7-2|few
ASSPVPRAAITYGYT
>TRBJ2-2|TRBV6-1|.
ASRGTGGGGGELF
>TRBJ1-2|TRBV19|.
ASSIGTGRNYGYT
>TRBJ2-5|TRBV7-8|.
ASSHGQGGRETQY
>TRBJ1-2|TRBV7-2|.
ASSLEFRRDGYT